The clone carrying this T cell receptor beta chain was recorded only once. This entry is derived from a study of shared clonotypes between healthy human individuals. TCRdb keeps only in-frame clones here, not all; method: immunoSEQ multiplex PCR. Counted here are about 590,000 clones, 95% to 96% occurring once; the ten biggest clones make up around 0.11%. The CDR3 contains 14 residues. CD45RO-negative, CCR7-selected cells formed the naive CD8 fraction, which excluded terminally differentiated effector memory CD45RA+ cells. The chain carries TRBV12-2 and TRBJ2-7. TRBV12-2 is tagged as a pseudogene. This clonotype originated in a woman in her thirties in good health. The sequenced sample was naive CD8+ T cells sorted from blood. The CDR3 sequence: CASRSGDKMREQYF. In DNA form, the CDR3 reads TGTGCAAGTCGCTCGGGGGACAAGATGAGGGAGCAGTACTTC.